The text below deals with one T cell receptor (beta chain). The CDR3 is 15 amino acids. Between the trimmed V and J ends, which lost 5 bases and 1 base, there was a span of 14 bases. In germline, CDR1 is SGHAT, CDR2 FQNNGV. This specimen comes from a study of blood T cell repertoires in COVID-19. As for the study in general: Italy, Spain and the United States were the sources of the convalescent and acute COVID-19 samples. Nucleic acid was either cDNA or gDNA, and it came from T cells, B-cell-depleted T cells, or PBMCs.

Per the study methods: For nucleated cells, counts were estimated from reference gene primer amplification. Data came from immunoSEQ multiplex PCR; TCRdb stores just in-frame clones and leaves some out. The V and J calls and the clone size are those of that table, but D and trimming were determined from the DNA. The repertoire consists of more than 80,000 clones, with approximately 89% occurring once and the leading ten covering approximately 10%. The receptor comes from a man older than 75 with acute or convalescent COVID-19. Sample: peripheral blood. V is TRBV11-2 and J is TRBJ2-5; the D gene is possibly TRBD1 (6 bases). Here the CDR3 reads CASSIIQGLQETQYF. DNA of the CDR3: TGTGCCAGCAGCATAATACAGGGCCTCCAAGAGACCCAGTACTTC.